The entry below describes one T cell receptor (beta chain). The antigen remains unidentified. Trimming removed 2 bases at V and 0 bases at J, with 8 bases between. Germline V gene lookup returns CDR1 DFQATT and CDR2 SNEGSKA (reference sequence). CDR3 size: 13 residues. The data were obtained in a study of type 1 regulatory T cells. Study-level findings and limits: Type 1 regulatory T cells had a more restricted TCR repertoire than non-type 1 regulatory T cells.

TCRdb reprocessed the reads with MiXCR, giving one entry per CDR3 protein. The sample lists over 55,000 distinct CDR3 sequences, almost 50% occurring once. V usage is TRBV20-1 and J usage is TRBJ2-7; D gene ambiguous. The sequence was collected from a human donor in good health. Sequenced input: cultured non-Tr1 T cells, either the whole culture or a sorted T cell fraction (not recorded which). CDR3 in amino acids: CSARHDTSYEQYF. The CDR3 coding sequence is TGCAGTGCTAGACACGACACCTCCTACGAGCAGTACTTC.